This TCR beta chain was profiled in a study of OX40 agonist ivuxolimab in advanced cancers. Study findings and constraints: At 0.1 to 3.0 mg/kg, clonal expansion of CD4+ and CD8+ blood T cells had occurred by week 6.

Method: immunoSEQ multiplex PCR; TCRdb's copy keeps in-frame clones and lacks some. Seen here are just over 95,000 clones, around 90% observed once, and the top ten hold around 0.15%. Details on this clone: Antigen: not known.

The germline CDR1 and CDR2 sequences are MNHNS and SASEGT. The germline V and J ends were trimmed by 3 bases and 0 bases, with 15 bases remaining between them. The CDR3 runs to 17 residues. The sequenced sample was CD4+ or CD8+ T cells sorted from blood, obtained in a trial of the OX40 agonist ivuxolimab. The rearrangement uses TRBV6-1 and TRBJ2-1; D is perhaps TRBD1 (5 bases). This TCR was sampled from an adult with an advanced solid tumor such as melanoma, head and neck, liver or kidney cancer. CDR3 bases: TGTGCCAGCAGTGAGGGTTTTGTAGGGGACTCCTACAATGAGCAGTTCTTC. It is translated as CASSEGFVGDSYNEQFF.